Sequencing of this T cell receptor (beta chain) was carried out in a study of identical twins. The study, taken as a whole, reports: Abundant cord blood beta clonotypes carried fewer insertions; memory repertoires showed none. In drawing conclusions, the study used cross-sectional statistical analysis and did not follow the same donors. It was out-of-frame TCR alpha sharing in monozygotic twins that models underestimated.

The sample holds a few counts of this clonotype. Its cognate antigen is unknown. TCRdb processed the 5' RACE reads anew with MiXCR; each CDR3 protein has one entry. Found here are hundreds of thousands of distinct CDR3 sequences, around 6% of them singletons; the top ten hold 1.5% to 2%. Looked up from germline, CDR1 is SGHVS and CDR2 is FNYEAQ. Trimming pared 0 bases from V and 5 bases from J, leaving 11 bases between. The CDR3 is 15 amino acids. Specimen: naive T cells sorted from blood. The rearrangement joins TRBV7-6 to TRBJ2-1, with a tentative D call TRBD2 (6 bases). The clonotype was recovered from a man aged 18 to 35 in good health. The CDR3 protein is CASSLAGRGHNEQFF. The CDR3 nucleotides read TGTGCCAGCAGCTTAGCTGGGCGGGGCCACAATGAGCAGTTCTTC. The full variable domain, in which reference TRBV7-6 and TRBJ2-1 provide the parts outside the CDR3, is GAGVSQSPRYKVTKRGQDVALRCDPISGHVSLYWYRQALGQGPEFLTYFNYEAQQDKSGLPNDRFSAERPEGSISTLTIQRTEQRDSAMYRCASSLAGRGHNEQFFGPGTRLTVL.